This T cell receptor beta chain was obtained from a study of T-cell memory formation after mild COVID-19 (dated by TCRdb to the early 2020s). With respect to the entire study: TCR sequence clusters from the two donors were largely donor specific. In a couple of donors, T-cell clones that expanded and contracted after mild COVID-19 were followed by sequencing TCRalpha and TCRbeta repertoires longitudinally. Two young, previously healthy adult volunteers made up the cohort, one male and one female. The full study reports these points: Only two mild cases were covered in the study, and larger cohorts including severe cases with pre-infection samples were considered necessary. SARS-CoV-2 specificity of the second-wave clones peaking on day 37 was not confirmed. Some responding clones were detected in pre-infection memory, which suggested that pre-existing cross-reactive memory T cells had joined the SARS-CoV-2 response. Balanced CD4/CD8 phenotypes were observed for clones contracting from day 15 to 85, whereas a bias towards CD4+ was observed for a second wave of clones expanding from day 15 to 37. Contracting CD4+ clones appeared mostly in the CM and EM memory subsets, whereas CD8+ clones were enriched in EMRA.

From its cysteine to its phenylalanine, the CDR3 spans 15 amino acids. Only CDR3 DNA remains: 45 bases, in frame from the first base. CDR1 and CDR2 were assigned from the germline V gene as SGHDT and YYEEEE. A distance of 17 bases separates the germline ends of V and J, which lose 4 bases and 4 bases respectively. Instrument used: Illumina NovaSeq 6000. cDNA libraries for TCRalpha and TCRbeta were prepared by 5'RACE using constant-segment primers, with sample barcodes and unique molecular identifiers added. RNA was extracted from every sample with Trizol reagent. Libraries were amplified in two PCR steps, with a second sample barcode and Illumina TruSeq adapters added in the second step. The libraries were sequenced on an Illumina NovaSeq using 2 x 150 bp paired-end reads. The source study handled its data this way. The reads were demultiplexed and collapsed into UMI-guided consensus sequences using migec v1.2.7. Using mixcr v2.1.11, UMI consensuses were aligned to TRA and TRB V and J templates and then assembled into clonotypes. A clonotype was counted as expanded or contracted only when both edgeR and NoisET called the clonotype significant, with the noise models trained on biological replicates. For edgeR calls, a false discovery rate-adjusted p below 0.01 and a log2 fold-change threshold of 1 were applied. As an exploratory analysis of dynamics, max-normalized trajectories of the 1000 most abundant clonotypes were examined with PCA combined with hierarchical clustering. The CD4 or CD8 phenotype of responding clones was assigned using the separately sequenced CD4+ and CD8+ repertoires. TCRdb trimmed the raw reads at Q25, called clones with MiXCR and kept productive beta chains. Rows with one shared CDR3 protein collapse into an entry with the most common genes and DNA. The V and J calls shown here were made by TCRdb, not taken from the authors' results. This sample has around 310,000 distinct CDR3 sequences in its table, and about 13% of those were observed once. The top ten clonotypes cover approximately 22% of the sample.

In its sample, this clonotype was seen many times. No antigen is known for it. Base quality data are lacking; no much larger clone is found one base away. Ficoll-Paque density gradient centrifugation was used to isolate PBMCs. The sequence was collected from a man aged 18 to 30 who had mild COVID-19 (a few samples of this study predate the infection). The sample titles of this study are shuffled in the database, so cell type and time point are left out; the donor was told from shared clones. The sequencing sample was made of PBMCs or a T cell subset sorted from them (not recorded which). Here the chain combines TRBV5-6 and TRBJ2-5, and the D gene may be TRBD2, 6 bases matching. The DNA reads as follows: TGTGCCAGCAGCCGAAGATCGTTGGGAGGAGAGACCCAGTACTTC. Its translation is CASSRRSLGGETQYF.